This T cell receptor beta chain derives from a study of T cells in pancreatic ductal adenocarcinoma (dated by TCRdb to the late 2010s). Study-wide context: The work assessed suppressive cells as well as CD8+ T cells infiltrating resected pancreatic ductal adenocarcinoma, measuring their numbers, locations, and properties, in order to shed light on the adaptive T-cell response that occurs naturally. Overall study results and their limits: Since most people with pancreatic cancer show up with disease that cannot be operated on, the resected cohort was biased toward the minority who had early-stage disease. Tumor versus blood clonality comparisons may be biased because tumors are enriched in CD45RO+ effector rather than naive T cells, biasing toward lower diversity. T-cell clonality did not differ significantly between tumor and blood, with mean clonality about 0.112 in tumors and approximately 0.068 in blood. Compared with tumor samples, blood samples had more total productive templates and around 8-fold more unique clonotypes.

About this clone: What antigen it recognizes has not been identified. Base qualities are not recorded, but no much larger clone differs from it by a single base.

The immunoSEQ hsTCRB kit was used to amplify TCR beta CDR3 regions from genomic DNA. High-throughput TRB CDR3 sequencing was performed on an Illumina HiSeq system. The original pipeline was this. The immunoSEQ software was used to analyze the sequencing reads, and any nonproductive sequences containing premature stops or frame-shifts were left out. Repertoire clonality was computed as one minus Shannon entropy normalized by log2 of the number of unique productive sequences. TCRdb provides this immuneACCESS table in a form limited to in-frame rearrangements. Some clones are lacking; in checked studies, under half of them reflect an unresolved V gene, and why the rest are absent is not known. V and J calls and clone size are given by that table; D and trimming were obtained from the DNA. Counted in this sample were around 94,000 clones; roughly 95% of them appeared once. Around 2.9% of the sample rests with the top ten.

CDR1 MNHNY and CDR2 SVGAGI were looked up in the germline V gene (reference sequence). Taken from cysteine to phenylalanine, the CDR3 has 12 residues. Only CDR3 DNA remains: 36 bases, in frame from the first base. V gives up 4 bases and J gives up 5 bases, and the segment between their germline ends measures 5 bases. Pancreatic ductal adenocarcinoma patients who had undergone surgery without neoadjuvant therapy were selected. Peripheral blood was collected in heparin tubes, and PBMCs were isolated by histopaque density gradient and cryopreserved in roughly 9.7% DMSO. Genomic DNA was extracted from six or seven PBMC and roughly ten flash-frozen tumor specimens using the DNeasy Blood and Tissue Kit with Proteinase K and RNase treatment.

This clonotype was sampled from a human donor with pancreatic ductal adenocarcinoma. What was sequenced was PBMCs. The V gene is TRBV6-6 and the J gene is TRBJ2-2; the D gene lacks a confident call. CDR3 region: CASSSHTGELFF. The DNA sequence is TGTGCCAGCAGTTCCCATACCGGGGAGCTGTTTTTT.